The present entry profiles one T cell receptor (beta chain) with its context. This entry belongs to a study of blood T cell repertoires in COVID-19. The ends lost 0 bases at V and 2 bases at J; junction bases unmatched: 1. The CDR3 has 16 residues. Looked up from germline, CDR1 is SEHNR and CDR2 is FQNEAQ (reference sequence). Clones were read by immunoSEQ multiplex PCR, and TCRdb kept only the in-frame ones, dropping some. The data hold hundreds of thousands of clones, with roughly four fifths observed a single time. The source is an elderly woman with acute or convalescent COVID-19. The chain recombines TRBV7-9 with TRBJ2-2, with 9 bases matching TRBD2. Material: peripheral blood. Written as DNA, the CDR3 is TGTGCCAGCAGCTTAGCGACTAGCGGTAACACCGGGGAGCTGTTTTTT. It yields the protein CASSLATSGNTGELFF. Combining the CDR3 with reference TRBV7-9 and TRBJ2-2 gives the whole variable domain DTGVSQNPRHKITKRGQNVTFRCDPISEHNRLYWYRQTLGQGPEFLTYFQNEAQLEKSRLLSDRFSAERPKGSFSTLEIQRTEQGDSAMYLCASSLATSGNTGELFFGEGSRLTVL.